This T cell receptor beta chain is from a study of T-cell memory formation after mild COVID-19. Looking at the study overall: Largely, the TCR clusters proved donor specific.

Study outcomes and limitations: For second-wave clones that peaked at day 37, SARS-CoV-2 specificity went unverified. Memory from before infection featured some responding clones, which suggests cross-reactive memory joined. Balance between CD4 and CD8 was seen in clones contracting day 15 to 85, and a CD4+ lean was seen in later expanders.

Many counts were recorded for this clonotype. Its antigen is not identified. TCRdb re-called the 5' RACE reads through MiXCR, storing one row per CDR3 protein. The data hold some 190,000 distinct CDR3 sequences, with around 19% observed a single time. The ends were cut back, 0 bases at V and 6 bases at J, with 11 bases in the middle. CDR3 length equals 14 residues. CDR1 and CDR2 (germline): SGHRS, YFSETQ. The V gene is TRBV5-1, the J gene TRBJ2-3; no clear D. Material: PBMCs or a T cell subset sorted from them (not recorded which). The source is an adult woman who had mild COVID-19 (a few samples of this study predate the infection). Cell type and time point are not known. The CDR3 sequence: CASSLGPGKDTQYF. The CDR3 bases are TGCGCCAGCAGCTTGGGCCCAGGAAAGGATACGCAGTATTTT.